This TCR beta chain was obtained from a study of tumor and adjacent non-tumor tissue in lung cancer. A modified ARM-PCR protocol with three rounds of nested PCR amplified TCRbeta. TCRdb called the multiplex PCR reads again in MiXCR, with one record for every CDR3 protein. There are about 140,000 distinct CDR3 sequences in the sample; around 60% occur only once, and 15% to 20% lies in the top ten. This CDR3 spans 12 amino acids. From germline, CDR1 is SQVTM and CDR2 ANQGSEA. The sample holds one count of this clonotype. A much bigger clone sits one base away, suggesting this may be a read error. No cell sorting was done before RNA was extracted from the tissue.

J is TRBJ2-7 and V is TRBV29-1; the D is unclear. The TCR originated in a man between 60 and 70 years old with small cell lung cancer. Sample: lung tumor tissue. The CDR3 nucleotides read TGCATCGTCGAGACTGACTCCTACGAGCAGTACTTC. This translates into CIVETDSYEQYF.